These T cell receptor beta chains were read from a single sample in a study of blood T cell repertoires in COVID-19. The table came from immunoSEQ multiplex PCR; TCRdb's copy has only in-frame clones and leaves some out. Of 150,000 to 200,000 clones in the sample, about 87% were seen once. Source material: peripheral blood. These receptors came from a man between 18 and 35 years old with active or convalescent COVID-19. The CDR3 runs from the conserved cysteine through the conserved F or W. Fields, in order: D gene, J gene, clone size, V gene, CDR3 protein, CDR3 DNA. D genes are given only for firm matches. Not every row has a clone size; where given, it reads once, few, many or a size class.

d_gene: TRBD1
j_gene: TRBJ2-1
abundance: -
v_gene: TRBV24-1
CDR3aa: CAAPGTGLYNEQFF
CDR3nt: TGTGCCGCTCCCGGGACAGGCCTGTACAATGAGCAGTTCTTC

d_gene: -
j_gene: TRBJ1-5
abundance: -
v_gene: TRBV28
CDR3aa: CASRPGGNQPQHF
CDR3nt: TGTGCCAGCAGACCAGGGGGCAATCAGCCCCAGCATTTT

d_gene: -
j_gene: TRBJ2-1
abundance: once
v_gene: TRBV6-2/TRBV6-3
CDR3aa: CASSYSYLESEQFF
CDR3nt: TGTGCCAGCAGTTACTCGTACTTAGAAAGTGAGCAGTTCTTC

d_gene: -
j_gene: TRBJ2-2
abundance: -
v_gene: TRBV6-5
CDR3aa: CASSYQIQYGELFF
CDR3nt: TGTGCCAGCAGTTACCAAATTCAGTACGGGGAGCTGTTTTTT

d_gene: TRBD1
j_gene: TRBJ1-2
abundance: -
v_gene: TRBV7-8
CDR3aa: CASSQNVGGYYGYTF
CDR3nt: TGTGCCAGCAGTCAGAACGTAGGGGGCTACTATGGCTACACCTTC

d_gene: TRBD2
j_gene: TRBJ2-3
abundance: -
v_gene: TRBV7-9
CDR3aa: CASSTTLAGAYNTDTQYF
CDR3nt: TGTGCCAGCAGCACTACACTAGCGGGAGCATACAACACAGATACGCAGTATTTT

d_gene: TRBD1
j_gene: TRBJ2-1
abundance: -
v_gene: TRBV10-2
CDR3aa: CATGQSSYNEQFF
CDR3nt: TGCGCCACGGGACAGAGCTCCTACAATGAGCAGTTCTTC

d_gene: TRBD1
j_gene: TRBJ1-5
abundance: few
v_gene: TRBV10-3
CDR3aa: CAISNQGGGQPQHF
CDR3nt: TGTGCCATCAGCAATCAGGGGGGTGGTCAGCCCCAGCATTTT

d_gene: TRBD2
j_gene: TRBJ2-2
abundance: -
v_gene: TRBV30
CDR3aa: CAWSILAGASVNTGELFF
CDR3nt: TGTGCCTGGAGTATTCTAGCGGGAGCTTCGGTGAACACCGGGGAGCTGTTTTTT

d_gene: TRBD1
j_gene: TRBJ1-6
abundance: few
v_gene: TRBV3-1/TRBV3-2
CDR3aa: CASSQGDSRNSPLHF
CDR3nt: TGTGCCAGCAGCCAAGGGGACAGTCGGAATTCACCCCTCCACTTT

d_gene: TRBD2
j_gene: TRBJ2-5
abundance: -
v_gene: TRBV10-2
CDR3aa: CASSEVASGGQETQYF
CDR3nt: TGCGCCAGCAGTGAAGTGGCTAGCGGGGGCCAAGAGACCCAGTACTTC

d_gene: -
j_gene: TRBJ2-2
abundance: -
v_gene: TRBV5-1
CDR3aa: CASSLGQITGELFF
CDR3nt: TGCGCCAGCAGCTTGGGGCAGATCACCGGGGAGCTGTTTTTT

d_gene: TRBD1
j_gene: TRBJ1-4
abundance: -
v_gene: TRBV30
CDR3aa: CAWSVLGTEGIANEKLFF
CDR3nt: TGTGCCTGGAGTGTACTGGGGACAGAAGGGATAGCTAATGAAAAACTGTTTTTT

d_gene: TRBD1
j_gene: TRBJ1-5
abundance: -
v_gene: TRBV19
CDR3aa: CASTSETGFYQPQHF
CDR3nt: TGTGCCAGTACCTCCGAGACAGGGTTTTATCAGCCCCAGCATTTT

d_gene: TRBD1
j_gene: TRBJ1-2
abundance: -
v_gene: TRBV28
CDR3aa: CASSQGQLGGNYGYTF
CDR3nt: TGTGCCAGCAGCCAGGGACAGCTGGGGGGAAACTATGGCTACACCTTC

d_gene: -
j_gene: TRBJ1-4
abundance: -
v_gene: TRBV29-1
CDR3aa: CSYTETNEKLFF
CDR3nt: TGCAGTTACACAGAAACTAATGAAAAACTGTTTTTT

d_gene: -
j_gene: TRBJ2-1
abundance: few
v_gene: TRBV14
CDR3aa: CASSQGLSDRFF
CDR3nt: TGTGCCAGCAGCCAAGGTCTTAGCGACCGGTTCTTC

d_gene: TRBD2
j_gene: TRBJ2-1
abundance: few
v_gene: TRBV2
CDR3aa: CASTGTSDHNEQFF
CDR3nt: TGTGCCAGCACCGGGACTAGCGACCACAATGAGCAGTTCTTC